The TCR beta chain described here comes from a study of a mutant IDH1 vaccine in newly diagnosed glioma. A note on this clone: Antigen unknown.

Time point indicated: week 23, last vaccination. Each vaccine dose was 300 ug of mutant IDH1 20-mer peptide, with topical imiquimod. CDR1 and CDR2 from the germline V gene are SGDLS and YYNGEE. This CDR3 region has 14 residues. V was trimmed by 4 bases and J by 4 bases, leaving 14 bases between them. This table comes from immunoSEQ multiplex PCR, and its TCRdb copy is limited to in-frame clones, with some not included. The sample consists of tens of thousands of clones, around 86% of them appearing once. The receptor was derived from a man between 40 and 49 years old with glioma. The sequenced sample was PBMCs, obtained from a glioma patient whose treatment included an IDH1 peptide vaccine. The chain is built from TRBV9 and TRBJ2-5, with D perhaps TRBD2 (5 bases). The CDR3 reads CASSPQRAVETQYF. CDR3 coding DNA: TGTGCCAGCAGCCCCCAACGAGCGGTAGAGACCCAGTACTTC.